The clone carrying this TCR beta chain was counted at least ten times. The antigen is undetermined. This sample stems from a study of regulatory T cells in long-lasting Graves disease. Regarding the study as a whole: Small numbers of samples may have cut accuracy.

Time point: newly diagnosed GD, antithyroid drugs for less than 3 months. RNA extracted from PBMCs served as the sequencing template. With EDTA tubes as the receptacles, nine milliliters of peripheral blood were drawn. This CDR3 contains 13 residues. The V gene's germline CDR1 is LNHDA and CDR2 SQIVND (reference sequence). Trimming removed 10 bases from V and 1 base from J, with 11 bases in between. To make TCR beta libraries, researchers used iRepertoire HTBI primers and Arm-PCR of CDR3 regions. MiXCR was run by TCRdb on the multiplex PCR reads, yielding one entry per CDR3 protein. The sample lists about 430,000 distinct CDR3 sequences; 15% were seen once. The sample was also linked to a second study, of T cells in Graves' hyperthyroidism and ophthalmopathy. That work adds: Reasons for excluding patients were uncontrolled infection, other autoimmune disease, pregnancy or lactation. First-round RT-PCR with HTBI primers amplified the TCR CDR3 region.

Sequences were derived from peripheral blood mononuclear cells (PBMCs), sampled at new diagnosis, from a patient treated with antithyroid drugs. The sequence derives from a woman in her thirties or forties with Graves disease. V is TRBV19 and J is TRBJ2-1; D gene ambiguous. CDR3 protein: CATRTRSYNEQFF. The DNA of the CDR3 is TGTGCCACTAGAACAAGGTCCTACAATGAGCAGTTCTTC.